This T cell receptor beta chain emerged from a study of a mutant IDH1 vaccine in newly diagnosed glioma (dated by TCRdb to the early 2020s). General notes on the study: Of the approximately 34 treated patients, about 62% were male and roughly 40% were female, and a mean age of 40.4 years was recorded. Six visits were used for peripheral blood collection: V03 (baseline), V05, V07, V10, V12 and V13. Prior to enrollment, standard therapy consisting of radiotherapy alone, temozolomide alone, or radiochemotherapy with temozolomide had been administered to patients, with the combination being received by most patients. Longitudinal TCRB deep sequencing was performed for about two dozen treated patients wherever samples were available for exploratory analyses. General findings and caveats noted by the study authors: Availability determined which PBMC samples were chosen for TCRB deep sequencing. Immune responses induced by the vaccine were seen in roughly 95% of patients across multiple MHC alleles. Changes in the top peripheral T cell clonotypes picked up by TCRB sequencing did not appear to be linked to pseudoprogression. According to the authors, sample limitations meant that analyses of patient blood samples could not be reproduced.

Library method: the immunoSEQ multiplex PCR assay. Rearranged TCR beta chain sequences were amplified using the hsTCRB Kit according to the manufacturer's protocol. Sequencing of TCRB libraries was carried out on an Illumina MiSeq. On the study's bioinformatics: Demultiplexing, trimming and gene mapping were performed with the kit vendor's proprietary platform. TCRdb mirrors the immuneACCESS table, restricted to in-frame sequences. Some clones are absent from its copies; in checked studies, under half trace to an unresolved V gene, and the reason for the others is unknown. The V and J calls and clone size come from that table; D and trimming were worked out from the DNA. The sample has over 14,000 clones on record, more than 80% of them singletons. Together, the top ten hold approximately 10% of the sample. The meaning of the sample's time point label: baseline, week 1 (first vaccination visit). The treatment or condition label of this sample denotes: pre-vaccination baseline after standard-of-care therapy. Donors had newly diagnosed WHO grade 3 or 4 IDH1-mutant astrocytomas with loss of nuclear ATRX. The samples were drawn from NOA16, a multicentre, single-arm, open-label phase I trial in Germany that tested a mutant IDH1 peptide vaccine in humans for the first time. Blood drawn at visit V03 was used as the baseline sample for immunogenicity testing. Genomic DNA for TCRB sequencing was extracted from EDTA blood using the DNeasy Blood and Tissue Kit.

As to this clone: Its antigen specificity is not known. The record has no base qualities; no much larger clone is one base away.

The CDR3 starts with the cysteine, ends with the phenylalanine, and has 13 residues. Just the 39-base CDR3 DNA is kept, in frame starting at base 1. V gives up 1 base and J gives up 2 bases, and the segment between their germline ends measures 5 bases. The germline V gene provides CDR1 SGHTA and CDR2 FQGNSA. The chain is encoded by TRBV7-2 joined to TRBJ1-2; the D gene identity is not certain. The source is a woman between 40 and 50 years old with glioma. Some clones in this sample may be carry-over from other donors' samples. Sequencing used PBMCs, obtained from a glioma patient treated with radiotherapy, temozolomide or both. The CDR3 here reads CASSLGQNYGYTF. The nucleotides are TGTGCCAGCAGCTTAGGCCAGAACTATGGCTACACCTTC.